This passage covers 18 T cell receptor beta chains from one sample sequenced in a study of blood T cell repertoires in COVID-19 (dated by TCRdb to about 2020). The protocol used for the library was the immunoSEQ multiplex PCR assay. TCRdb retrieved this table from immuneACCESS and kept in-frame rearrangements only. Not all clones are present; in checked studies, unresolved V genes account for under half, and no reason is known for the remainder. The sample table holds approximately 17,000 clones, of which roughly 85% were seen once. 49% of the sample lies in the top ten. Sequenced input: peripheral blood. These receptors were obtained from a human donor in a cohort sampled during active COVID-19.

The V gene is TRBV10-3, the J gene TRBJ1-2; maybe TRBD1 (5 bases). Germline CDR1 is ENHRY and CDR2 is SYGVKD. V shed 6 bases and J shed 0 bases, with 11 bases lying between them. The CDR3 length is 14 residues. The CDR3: CAIRQGATNYGYTF. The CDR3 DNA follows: TGTGCCATCAGGCAGGGCGCGACTAACTATGGCTACACCTTC.

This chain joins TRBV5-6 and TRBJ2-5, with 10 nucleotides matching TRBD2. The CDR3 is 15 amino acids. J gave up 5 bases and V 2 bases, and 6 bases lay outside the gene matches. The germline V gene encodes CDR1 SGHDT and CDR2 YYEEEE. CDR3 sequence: CASSFSGGPPETQYF. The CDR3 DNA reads TGTGCCAGCAGCTTTAGCGGGGGGCCCCCCGAGACCCAGTACTTC.

This CDR3 is CASSTSGGNTGELFF. CDR3 sequence (DNA): TGTGCCAGCAGCACTAGCGGGGGGAACACCGGGGAGCTGTTTTTT. J is TRBJ2-2 and V is TRBV7-3, with 11 bases lining up with TRBD2. Trimming at V came to 5 bases and at J to 1 base, leaving 0 bases not matched to a gene. Germline V gene lookup returns CDR1 SGHTA and CDR2 FQGTGA. This CDR3 is 15 amino acids long.

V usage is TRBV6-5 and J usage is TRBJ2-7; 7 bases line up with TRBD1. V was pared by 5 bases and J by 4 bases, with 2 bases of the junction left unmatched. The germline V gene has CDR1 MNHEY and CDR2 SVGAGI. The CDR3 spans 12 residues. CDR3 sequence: CASSKTGYEQYF. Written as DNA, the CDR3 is TGTGCCAGCAGTAAGACAGGGTACGAGCAGTACTTC.

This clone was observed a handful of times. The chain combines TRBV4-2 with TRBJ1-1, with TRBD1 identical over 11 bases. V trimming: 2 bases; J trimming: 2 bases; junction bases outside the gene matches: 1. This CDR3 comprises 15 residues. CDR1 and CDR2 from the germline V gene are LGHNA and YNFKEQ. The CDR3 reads CASSQRTGGNTEAFF. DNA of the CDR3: TGTGCCAGCAGCCAACGGACAGGGGGCAACACTGAAGCTTTCTTT.

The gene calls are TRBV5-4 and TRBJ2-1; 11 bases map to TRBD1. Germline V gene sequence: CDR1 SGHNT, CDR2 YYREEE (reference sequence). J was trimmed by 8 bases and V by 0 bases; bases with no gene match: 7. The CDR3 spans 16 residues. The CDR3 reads CASSLALMGQGDEQFF. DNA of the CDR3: TGTGCCAGCAGCTTGGCCCTAATGGGACAGGGGGATGAGCAGTTCTTC.

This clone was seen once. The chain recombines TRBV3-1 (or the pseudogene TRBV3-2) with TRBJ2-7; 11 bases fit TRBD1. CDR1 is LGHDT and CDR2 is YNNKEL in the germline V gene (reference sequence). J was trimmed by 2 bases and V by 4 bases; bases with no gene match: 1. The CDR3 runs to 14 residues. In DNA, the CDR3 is TGTGCCAGCAGCCGGGGACAGGGGGCCTACGAGCAGTACTTC. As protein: CASSRGQGAYEQYF.

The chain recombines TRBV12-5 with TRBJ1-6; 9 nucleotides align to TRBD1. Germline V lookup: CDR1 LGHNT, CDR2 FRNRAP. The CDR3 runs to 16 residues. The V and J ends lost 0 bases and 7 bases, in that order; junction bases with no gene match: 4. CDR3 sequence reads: CASGLVGTGRNSPLHF. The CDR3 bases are TGTGCTAGTGGTTTGGTCGGGACAGGGAGGAATTCACCCCTCCACTTT.

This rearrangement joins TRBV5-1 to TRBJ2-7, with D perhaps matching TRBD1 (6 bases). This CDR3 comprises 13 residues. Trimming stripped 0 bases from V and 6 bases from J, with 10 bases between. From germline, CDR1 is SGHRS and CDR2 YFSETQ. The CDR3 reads CASSLETGAEQYF. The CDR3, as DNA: TGCGCCAGCAGCTTGGAGACAGGAGCCGAGCAGTACTTC.

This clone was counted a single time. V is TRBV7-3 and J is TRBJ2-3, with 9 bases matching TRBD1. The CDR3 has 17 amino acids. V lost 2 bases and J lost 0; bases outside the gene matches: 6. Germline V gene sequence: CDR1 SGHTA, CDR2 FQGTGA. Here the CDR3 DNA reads TGTGCCAGCAGCTTACTCCCGGGACAGGGTAGCACAGATACGCAGTATTTT. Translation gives CASSLLPGQGSTDTQYF.

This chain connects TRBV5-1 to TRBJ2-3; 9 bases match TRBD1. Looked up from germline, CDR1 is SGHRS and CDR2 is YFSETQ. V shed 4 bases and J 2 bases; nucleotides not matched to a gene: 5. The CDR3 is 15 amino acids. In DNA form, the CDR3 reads TGCGCCAGCAGCCCACAGGGGGCCCACACAGATACGCAGTATTTT. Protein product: CASSPQGAHTDTQYF. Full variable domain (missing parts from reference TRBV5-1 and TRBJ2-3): KAGVTQTPRYLIKTRGQQVTLSCSPISGHRSVSWYQQTPGQGLQFLFEYFSETQRNKGNFPGRFSGRQFSNSRSEMNVSTLELGDSALYLCASSPQGAHTDTQYFGPGTRLTVL.

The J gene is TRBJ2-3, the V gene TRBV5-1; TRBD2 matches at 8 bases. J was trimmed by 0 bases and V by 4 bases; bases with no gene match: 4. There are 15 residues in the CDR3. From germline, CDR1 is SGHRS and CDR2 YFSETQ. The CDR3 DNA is TGCGCCAGCAGCGCGGGGGGACAAAGCACAGATACGCAGTATTTT. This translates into CASSAGGQSTDTQYF.

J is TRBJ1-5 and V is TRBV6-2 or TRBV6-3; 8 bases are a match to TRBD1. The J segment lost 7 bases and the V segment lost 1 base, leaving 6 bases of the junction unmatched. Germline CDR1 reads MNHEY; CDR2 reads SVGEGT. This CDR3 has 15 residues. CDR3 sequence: CASSYFGQGKQPQHF. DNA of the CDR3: TGTGCCAGCAGTTACTTCGGACAGGGAAAACAGCCCCAGCATTTT.

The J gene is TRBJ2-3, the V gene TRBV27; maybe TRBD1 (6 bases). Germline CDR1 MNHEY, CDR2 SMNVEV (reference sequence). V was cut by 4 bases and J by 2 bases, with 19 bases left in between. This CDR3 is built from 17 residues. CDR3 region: CASSYSPRSGVTDTQYF. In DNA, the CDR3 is TGTGCCAGCAGTTACTCCCCCAGGTCAGGGGTCACAGATACGCAGTATTTT.

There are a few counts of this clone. This CDR3 is CASSPRTGVEKLFF. The DNA of the CDR3 is TGTGCCAGCAGCCCAAGGACAGGGGTGGAAAAACTGTTTTTT. This chain connects TRBV4-2 to TRBJ1-4; TRBD1 matches 9 bases. Germline loops: CDR1 LGHNA, CDR2 YNFKEQ. The CDR3 covers 14 residues. V lost 4 bases to trimming and J lost 8 bases; unmatched junction nucleotides: 5.

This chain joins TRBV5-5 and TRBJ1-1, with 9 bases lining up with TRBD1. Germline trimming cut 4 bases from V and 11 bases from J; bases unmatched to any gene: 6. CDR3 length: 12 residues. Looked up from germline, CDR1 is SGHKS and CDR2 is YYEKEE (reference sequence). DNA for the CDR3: TGTGCCAGCAGCAGGGACAGGGTAACCGCTTTCTTT. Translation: CASSRDRVTAFF.

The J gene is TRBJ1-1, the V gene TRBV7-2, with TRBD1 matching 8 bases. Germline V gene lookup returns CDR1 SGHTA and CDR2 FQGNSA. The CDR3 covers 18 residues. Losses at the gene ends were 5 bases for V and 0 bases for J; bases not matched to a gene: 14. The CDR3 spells CASSLGQGGPLMNTEAFF. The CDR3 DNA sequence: TGTGCCAGCAGCCTAGGACAGGGTGGGCCTCTAATGAACACTGAAGCTTTCTTT.

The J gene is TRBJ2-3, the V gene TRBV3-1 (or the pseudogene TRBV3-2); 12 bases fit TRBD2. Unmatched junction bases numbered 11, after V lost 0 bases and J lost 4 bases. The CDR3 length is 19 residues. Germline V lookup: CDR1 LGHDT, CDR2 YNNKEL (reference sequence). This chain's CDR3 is CASSQDRKLAGGWADTQYF. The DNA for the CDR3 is TGTGCCAGCAGCCAAGATCGAAAACTAGCGGGGGGCTGGGCAGATACGCAGTATTTT.